The 9 T cell receptor beta chains below all came from one sample that was sequenced in a study of CXCR3-negative and CXCR3-positive naive CD8 T cells (dated by TCRdb to the late 2010s). The paper's findings and limits, for the study overall: Compared with CXCR3-negative naive cells, CXCR3-positive naive cells had TRB CDR3s with higher hydrophobicity (lower Kidera factor 4), lower energy, and higher strength and volume indices.

No antigen has been identified for these receptors. For sequencing, a NextSeq 550 was employed. The Human TCR Profiling Kit (MiLaboratory) was used to prepare UMI-labeled 5' RACE TRB cDNA libraries. TCRdb reprocessed the reads and lists each CDR3 protein sequence as a single entry, with no DNA. Per the sample table, the count is about 7,000 distinct CDR3 sequences. Roughly 2% of the sample rests with the top ten. The sample taken for sequencing was naive CXCR3+ CD8+ T cells from blood. The cell subset or site label, as the study defines it: CD45RO-CCR7+CD27+CD95- naive CD8+ T cells expressing CXCR3 (TNR3+). The receptors were sampled from a human donor in good health. Some clones in this sample may be carry-over from other donors' samples.

The chain is built from TRBV5-1 and TRBJ2-5; TCRdb indicates TRBD1, and absent DNA this call remains unverified. This CDR3 comprises 17 residues. Germline V gives CDR1 SGHRS, CDR2 YFSETQ. The chain's CDR3 is CASSPGVTGALQETQYF.

The chain uses TRBV5-1 and TRBJ2-2. The CDR3 is 14 amino acids. CDR1 and CDR2 (germline): SGHRS, YFSETQ. CDR3: CASSSTLGTGELFF.

The V gene is TRBV5-5, the J gene TRBJ1-5. CDR3 size: 14 residues. Germline CDR1 and CDR2: SGHKS and YYEKEE (reference sequence). The CDR3 spells CASSEPYSNQPQHF.

V is TRBV29-1 and J is TRBJ2-5. This CDR3 is 11 amino acids long. Looked up from germline, CDR1 is SQVTM and CDR2 is ANQGSEA. The CDR3 region is CSGLLGETQYF.

The rearrangement joins TRBV20-1 to TRBJ2-1. Germline V CDR1 and CDR2: DFQATT, SNEGSKA (reference sequence). This CDR3 is 14 amino acids long. The chain's CDR3 is CSAIATTGWNEQFF.

Judged by frequency, this clonotype is medium-sized. The chain is built from TRBV7-2 and TRBJ2-3; TCRdb returns TRBD2, unconfirmable since there is no DNA. This CDR3 region has 15 residues. Germline V gene lookup returns CDR1 SGHTA and CDR2 FQGNSA. The chain's CDR3 is CASSWTGRSTDTQYF.

This clonotype is called medium-sized based on its frequency. The chain has TRBV28 and TRBJ1-5; TCRdb calls TRBD1, which cannot be checked without DNA. Germline V gene lookup returns CDR1 MDHEN and CDR2 SYDVKM. The CDR3 is 16 residues long. The CDR3 sequence: CASSDRTATSNQPQHF. Complete variable domain (other parts from reference TRBV28 and TRBJ1-5): DVKVTQSSRYLVKRTGEKVFLECVQDMDHENMFWYRQDPGLGLRLIYFSYDVKMKEKGDIPEGYSVSREKKERFSLILESASTNQTSMYLCASSDRTATSNQPQHFGDGTRLSIL.

CDR3 region: CSVEGLGIERNTQYF. The genes are TRBV29-1 and TRBJ2-3; with no DNA, the TCRdb D assignment of TRBD2 cannot be verified. Germline V CDR1 and CDR2: SQVTM, ANQGSEA. The CDR3 sequence is 15 residues long.

This clonotype shows up as medium-sized by frequency. The chain recombines TRBV20-1 with TRBJ2-7; TCRdb returns TRBD2, unconfirmable since there is no DNA. Per the germline V gene, CDR1 is DFQATT and CDR2 is SNEGSKA (reference sequence). This CDR3 is built from 15 residues. CDR3: CSAPMALAGAYEQYF.